These 24 T cell receptor beta chains came from one sample sequenced in a study of T cells in Graves' hyperthyroidism and ophthalmopathy. Using RNA transcripts as the source, TCR beta CDR3 regions were amplified. Carried out on the TCR CDR3, a first-round RT-PCR used the HTBI primer set. Via MiXCR, TCRdb re-called the multiplex PCR reads, giving one row per CDR3 protein. Among 300,000 to 350,000 distinct CDR3 sequences, 18% were seen once, and the ten largest hold around 47%. The sequenced sample was blood. The receptors originated from a woman in her forties or fifties with Graves' hyperthyroidism.

There are many counts of this clonotype. The V and J genes are TRBV6-1 and TRBJ1-5; 9 nucleotides agree with TRBD1. The CDR3 is 14 residues long. Germline V gene sequence: CDR1 MNHNS, CDR2 SASEGT. V lost 4 bases and J lost 7; bases outside the gene matches: 5. DNA for the CDR3: TGTGCCAGCAGTGGGGACAGGGTAAGGCAGCCCCAGCATTTT. This sequence encodes CASSGDRVRQPQHF.

This clonotype was detected ten times or more. CDR3 bases: TGTGCCAGCACCCAGGGGAGGTTAAATCAGCCCCAGCATTTT. Protein: CASTQGRLNQPQHF. J is TRBJ1-5 and V is TRBV2, with D possibly TRBD1 on 6 matching bases. CDR1 is SNHLY, CDR2 FYNNEI, per germline. Trimming took off 7 bases at V and 4 bases at J, with 14 bases between the two ends. The length of the CDR3 is 14 residues.

There are many counts of this clonotype. The chain uses TRBV6-1 and TRBJ2-7, with 7 bases identical to TRBD1. Germline V gene data show CDR1 as MNHNS and CDR2 as SASEGT. With 4 bases clipped from V and 5 bases from J, the junction kept 8 bases outside the gene matches. CDR3 length: 14 amino acids. CDR3 protein: CASSALEGADEQYF. The CDR3, as DNA: TGTGCCAGCAGTGCCCTCGAGGGGGCCGACGAGCAGTACTTC.

In its sample, this clonotype was seen many times. V usage is TRBV19 and J usage is TRBJ1-1; D perhaps matches TRBD1 (5 bases). The germline V gene encodes CDR1 LNHDA and CDR2 SQIVND (reference sequence). The germline V and J ends were trimmed by 3 bases and 4 bases, with 6 bases remaining between them. The CDR3 runs 12 residues. The CDR3 here is CASSMRGTEAFF. As DNA, the CDR3 is TGTGCCAGTAGTATGAGGGGCACTGAAGCTTTCTTT.

This clonotype occurred many times. This sequence joins TRBV5-5 and TRBJ1-1; no firm D call. Trimming cost V 3 bases and J 3 bases, with 18 bases left between them. The CDR3 length is 16 residues. Germline CDR1 SGHKS, CDR2 YYEKEE (reference sequence). This CDR3 is CASSSLVGRGYTEAFF. CDR3 in DNA: TGTGCCAGCAGCTCCCTGGTCGGGCGGGGTTACACTGAAGCTTTCTTT.

V usage is TRBV10-2 and J usage is TRBJ2-1; 11 bases fit TRBD2. This CDR3 comprises 18 residues. V trimming: 3 bases; J trimming: 4 bases; junction bases outside the gene matches: 11. Germline assignment: CDR1 WSHSY and CDR2 SAAADI. The CDR3 DNA sequence: TGCGCCAGCAGTGAACGCCTAGCGGGGGGCGGAAGGTACAATGAGCAGTTCTTC. It encodes CASSERLAGGGRYNEQFF.

In this sample, this clonotype turned up many times. The chain joins TRBV7-9 to TRBJ2-3; a possible D gene is TRBD2 (6 bases). CDR3 length equals 15 residues. Trimming took 6 bases from V and 5 from J, leaving 18 bases between them. Germline CDR1 SEHNR, CDR2 FQNEAQ (reference sequence). Here the CDR3 reads CASSISGGSQDTQYF. CDR3 in DNA: TGTGCCAGCAGTATCTCCGGGGGATCCCAAGATACGCAGTATTTT.

The chain recombines TRBV24-1 with TRBJ2-1; D remains ambiguous. In germline, CDR1 is KGHDR, CDR2 SFDVKD. V lost 2 bases and J 7 bases, leaving 5 bases between the germline ends. There are 12 residues in the CDR3. CDR3 DNA: TGTGCCACCAGTGATTCTTCTAATGAGCAGTTCTTC. Protein: CATSDSSNEQFF.

V usage is TRBV20-1 and J usage is TRBJ1-2; the D gene is possibly TRBD1 (5 bases). The V gene lost 6 bases and the J gene lost 2 bases, with 16 bases spanning the gap. CDR3 size: 14 residues. Per germline, CDR1 DFQATT and CDR2 SNEGSKA (reference sequence). The DNA for the CDR3 is TGCAGTGCCTGGCCGGGACGTACAAACTATGGCTACACCTTC. It yields the protein CSAWPGRTNYGYTF.

This clonotype appeared many times. The chain employs TRBV7-6 and TRBJ1-4; D not resolved. Germline V gene lookup returns CDR1 SGHVS and CDR2 FNYEAQ. This CDR3 is built from 12 residues. With 2 bases removed from V and 8 bases from J, the gap between germline ends came to 6 bases. The CDR3 DNA reads as TGTGCCAGCAGCTTATCGGTCGAAAAACTGTTTTTT. This sequence encodes CASSLSVEKLFF.

With regard to this clonotype: A junction end diverges from the germline sequence, so it may reflect a read error. The chain recombines TRBV20-1 with TRBJ2-2, with TRBD2 matching 8 bases. CDR3 length equals 15 residues. CDR1 DFQATT and CDR2 SNEGSKA come from the germline V gene (reference sequence). CDR3 amino acids: CSARDLRLASGELFF. In nucleotides, the CDR3 is TGCAGTGCCCGAGACCTGAGACTAGCGTCCGGGGAGCTGTTCTTT.

This clonotype was detected only a few times. This chain joins TRBV5-1 and TRBJ1-3; a possible D gene is TRBD1 (5 bases). The CDR3 is 15 residues long. The V end was cut by 1 base, the J end by 4 bases, with 12 bases between. CDR1 is SGHRS, CDR2 YFSETQ, per germline. In DNA, the CDR3 is TGCGCCAGCAGCTTGTTCGGGGGAACAGGAAACACCATATATTTT. This gives the protein CASSLFGGTGNTIYF. Full variable domain (outside the CDR3, taken from reference TRBV5-1 and TRBJ1-3): KAGVTQTPRYLIKTRGQQVTLSCSPISGHRSVSWYQQTPGQGLQFLFEYFSETQRNKGNFPGRFSGRQFSNSRSEMNVSTLELGDSALYLCASSLFGGTGNTIYFGEGSWLTVV.

Ten or more counts support this clonotype. V usage is TRBV30 and J usage is TRBJ1-1, with D possibly TRBD1 on 6 matching bases. V was shortened by 4 bases and J by 0 bases, with 15 bases between the two germline ends. The germline V gene encodes CDR1 GTSNPN and CDR2 SVGIG (reference sequence). The CDR3 covers 15 residues. CDR3 nucleotide sequence: TGTGCCTGGACCGTATCGGGACACATGAACACTGAAGCTTTCTTT. Protein product: CAWTVSGHMNTEAFF.

V gene TRBV5-1 combines with J gene TRBJ2-7; D gene uncertain. Trimming removed 4 bases at V and 2 bases at J, with 19 bases between. From germline, CDR1 is SGHRS and CDR2 YFSETQ. The CDR3 contains 16 residues. The CDR3 region has the DNA TGCGCCAGCAGCCCCCCGGCGGCCGGTAGGACCTACGAGCAGTACTTC. This sequence encodes CASSPPAAGRTYEQYF.

In its sample, this clonotype was seen many times. The chain employs TRBV2 and TRBJ1-5, with no clear D. Trimming pared 2 bases from V and 6 bases from J, leaving 17 bases between. The length of the CDR3 is 16 residues. Germline CDR1 and CDR2: SNHLY and FYNNEI. DNA of the CDR3: TGTGCCAGCAGTGAAAGGATGACCTCTCTCGGTCAGCCCCAGCATTTT. Amino acids: CASSERMTSLGQPQHF.

The chain links TRBV3-1 to TRBJ2-1; 7 bases map to TRBD1. There are 15 residues in the CDR3. Germline lookup yields CDR1 LGHDT and CDR2 YNNKEL (reference sequence). The V and J ends lost 4 bases and 0 bases, in that order; junction bases with no gene match: 3. The CDR3 region has the DNA TGTGCCAGCAGCCGGACAGGATACTCCTACAATGAGCAGTTCTTC. Translating gives CASSRTGYSYNEQFF.

The V gene is TRBV4-2, the J gene TRBJ2-1; possibly TRBD1 or TRBD2 for D (5 bases each). Per the germline V gene, CDR1 is LGHNA and CDR2 is YNFKEQ. The length of the CDR3 is 21 residues. V dropped 3 bases and J dropped 0 bases, with 27 bases sitting between them. In nucleotides, the CDR3 is TGTGCCAGCAGCCACTCCCGCCCCGGGACGAGGGATTGGAGCTCCTACAATGAGCAGTTCTTC. The encoded protein is CASSHSRPGTRDWSSYNEQFF.

The table lists this clonotype with many counts. This chain links TRBV2 with TRBJ2-2, with 8 nucleotides matching TRBD1. Germline V gives CDR1 SNHLY, CDR2 FYNNEI. CDR3 length equals 15 residues. V lost 5 bases to trimming and J lost 1 base; unmatched junction nucleotides: 3. The CDR3 region is CASSLGQVNTGELFF. The CDR3 DNA follows: TGTGCCAGCAGTTTGGGACAGGTGAACACCGGGGAGCTGTTTTTT. Together with reference TRBV2 and TRBJ2-2, the CDR3 gives the full variable domain: EPEVTQTPSHQVTQMGQEVILRCVPISNHLYFYWYRQILGQKVEFLVSFYNNEISEKSEIFDDQFSVERPDGSNFTLKIRSTKLEDSAMYFCASSLGQVNTGELFFGEGSRLTVL.

The chain employs TRBV5-6 and TRBJ2-2, with TRBD2 matching over 10 bases. The CDR3 totals 16 residues. In germline, CDR1 is SGHDT, CDR2 YYEEEE. V trimming: 3 bases; J trimming: 1 base; junction bases outside the gene matches: 3. The CDR3 loop is CASSWRLAGNTGELFF. CDR3 in DNA: TGTGCCAGCAGCTGGCGACTAGCGGGGAACACCGGGGAGCTGTTTTTT.

This clonotype was detected ten times or more. The rearrangement uses TRBV6-1 and TRBJ2-1; 16 bases fit TRBD2. CDR3 length: 16 residues. V dropped 7 bases and J dropped 9; count of bases not matched to a gene: 9. Germline V CDR1 and CDR2: MNHNS, SASEGT. CDR3 DNA: TGTGCCAGCACCCGGGGACTAGCGGGGGGGCCGGGTGAGCAGTTCTTC. Protein: CASTRGLAGGPGEQFF.

This chain links TRBV6-2 or TRBV6-3 with TRBJ1-2; tentatively, D is TRBD1 (5 bases). The ends were cut back, 0 bases at V and 8 bases at J, with 13 bases in the middle. The CDR3 length is 14 residues. Germline V gene lookup returns CDR1 MNHEY and CDR2 SVGEGT. The CDR3 sequence is CASSYSNGAGGYTF. CDR3 DNA: TGTGCCAGCAGTTACTCAAACGGGGCTGGGGGCTACACCTTC.

This clonotype was seen many times. This sequence joins TRBV30 and TRBJ1-2; TRBD1 agrees at 12 bases. V lost 4 bases and J lost 7; bases outside the gene matches: 4. The length of the CDR3 is 13 residues. Germline V gene data show CDR1 as GTSNPN and CDR2 as SVGIG (reference sequence). CDR3 loop: CAWKGQGAGGYTF. CDR3 bases: TGTGCCTGGAAGGGACAGGGGGCCGGTGGCTACACCTTC.

At least ten counts were recorded for this clonotype. The rearrangement uses TRBV11-2 and TRBJ2-7, with 11 bases aligning to TRBD1. CDR3 length: 14 amino acids. The junction had 2 bases not matched to a gene; V was cut back by 2 bases and J by 5 bases. The germline V gene encodes CDR1 SGHAT and CDR2 FQNNGV. In DNA, the CDR3 is TGTGCCAGCAGCTTATTGGACAGGGGGCACGAGCAGTACTTC. Its protein is CASSLLDRGHEQYF.

This clonotype has at least ten counts. V and J are TRBV3-1 and TRBJ1-1, with D perhaps matching TRBD1 (5 bases). Germline CDR1 reads LGHDT; CDR2 reads YNNKEL (reference sequence). This CDR3 spans 12 amino acids. The V end lost 4 bases, the J end lost 11 bases, and 14 bases lay between the germline ends. The CDR3 region has the DNA TGTGCCAGCAGCCCTGGGGCGGGAGGGGCTTTCTTT. Its translation is CASSPGAGGAFF.